This T cell receptor beta chain was retrieved from a study of T cell responses to AZD1222 COVID-19 vaccine. Concerning this clone: Its antigen is not known.

Here immunoSEQ multiplex PCR was the method, and the copy in TCRdb shows in-frame clones only, minus some. The data hold some 99,000 clones, with about nine tenths observed a single time. Second-dose timings of about 4 or about 12 weeks were pooled. The study's findings and limits: Spike as a whole was targeted by vaccine-associated CD4 TCRs, dominant at 160-218 and 743-854. Increased Spike-specific TCR breadth and depth were observed after two AZD1222 doses. Clonal diversity was possibly underestimated, and the donors were mostly white British, with more females.

From germline, CDR1 is SGHDT and CDR2 YYEEEE. V trimming: 9 bases; J trimming: 2 bases; junction bases outside the gene matches: 1. The CDR3 sequence is 12 residues long. The sequencing here drew on peripheral blood, taken 28 days after the second AZD1222 dose. The chain is built from TRBV5-6 and TRBJ2-5; TRBD1 aligns across 10 bases. This sequence was found in an adult who received the AZD1222 COVID-19 vaccine. The chain's CDR3 is CAKDRGQETQYF. CDR3 bases: TGTGCCAAGGACAGGGGGCAAGAGACCCAGTACTTC.